These T cell receptor beta chains were read from a single sample in a study of blood T cell repertoires in COVID-19. The repertoire was sequenced with immunoSEQ multiplex PCR; TCRdb's copy has only in-frame clones and lacks some. The data hold a few hundred thousand clones, with 75% to 85% observed a single time. What was sequenced was peripheral blood. All receptors come from a woman in her forties who had recovered from COVID-19. CDR3s include the opening cysteine and the closing phenylalanine or tryptophan. The D gene is left open where the match is weak. Expanded clones are given a class, and other clones once, few, many or no size at all.

d_call	j_call	v_call	clone_size	cdr3_aa	cdr3_nt
-	TRBJ1-2	TRBV9	once	CASSGVRTENYGYTF	TGTGCCAGCAGTGGGGTTAGGACAGAAAACTATGGCTACACCTTC
-	TRBJ2-3	TRBV7-9	-	CASSPQQGPDTQYF	TGTGCCAGCAGCCCCCAACAGGGTCCAGATACGCAGTATTTT
-	TRBJ1-2	TRBV7-8	many	CASSPNRTPYGYTF	TGTGCCAGCAGTCCAAACAGGACCCCCTATGGCTACACCTTC
TRBD2	TRBJ2-1	TRBV7-9	once	CASSTGALAGVPGSSYNEQFF	TGTGCCAGCAGCACGGGGGCCCTAGCGGGGGTTCCTGGTAGCTCCTACAATGAGCAGTTCTTC
-	TRBJ2-3	TRBV9	-	CASSPRGSTSTDTQYF	TGTGCCAGCAGCCCCCGGGGGTCGACTAGCACAGATACGCAGTATTTT
-	TRBJ1-4	TRBV19	-	CASSRGPTNEKLFF	TGTGCCAGTAGTAGAGGGCCAACTAATGAAAAACTGTTTTTT
TRBD2	TRBJ2-7	TRBV18	-	CASSVRGGSYEQYF	TGTGCCAGCTCAGTACGGGGGGGGTCCTACGAGCAGTACTTC
-	TRBJ1-2	TRBV18	-	CASSPRANYGYTF	TGTGCCAGCTCACCCCGAGCTAACTATGGCTACACCTTC
TRBD2	TRBJ2-1	TRBV28	few	CASSHNLPGGPGEQFF	TGTGCCAGCAGCCACAACCTTCCGGGGGGGCCGGGTGAGCAGTTCTTC
TRBD1	TRBJ2-7	TRBV6-5	many	CASSYSGQGTYEQYF	TGTGCCAGCAGTTACTCCGGACAGGGGACCTACGAGCAGTACTTC
TRBD1	TRBJ1-2	TRBV4-3	-	CASSHLTGVNYGYTF	TGCGCCAGCAGCCACTTGACAGGGGTTAACTATGGCTACACCTTC
TRBD1	TRBJ1-5	TRBV2	-	CASRGQGGPEPQHF	TGTGCCAGCAGGGGACAGGGTGGGCCGGAGCCCCAGCATTTT
-	TRBJ2-1	TRBV24-1	few	CATSDTLGGNEQFF	TGTGCCACCAGTGATACCCTTGGCGGCAATGAGCAGTTCTTC
TRBD2	TRBJ2-3	TRBV7-9	-	CASSLVIAGDSTDTQYF	TGTGCCAGCAGCTTAGTTATAGCGGGGGATAGCACAGATACGCAGTATTTT
TRBD1	TRBJ1-1	TRBV7-8	few	CASSADRGRDTEAFF	TGTGCCAGCAGCGCGGACAGGGGGCGCGACACTGAAGCTTTCTTT
TRBD2	TRBJ2-1	TRBV28	-	CASSQDAGGDNEQFF	TGTGCCAGCAGTCAGGACGCCGGGGGGGACAATGAGCAGTTCTTC
-	TRBJ2-7	TRBV19	-	CASRLAGSQSYEQYF	TGTGCCAGTAGATTGGCCGGGAGCCAGTCCTACGAGCAGTACTTC
-	TRBJ1-3	TRBV27	-	CASSLRQGSGNTIYF	TGTGCCAGCAGTTTAAGGCAGGGGTCTGGAAACACCATATATTTT
-	TRBJ1-5	TRBV19	-	CASKSNLLMNQPQHF	TGTGCCAGTAAATCCAACCTACTGATGAATCAGCCCCAGCATTTT
TRBD2	TRBJ2-3	TRBV12-5	-	CASGRGLAGGTDTQYF	TGTGCTAGTGGCCGAGGACTAGCGGGGGGGACAGATACGCAGTATTTT